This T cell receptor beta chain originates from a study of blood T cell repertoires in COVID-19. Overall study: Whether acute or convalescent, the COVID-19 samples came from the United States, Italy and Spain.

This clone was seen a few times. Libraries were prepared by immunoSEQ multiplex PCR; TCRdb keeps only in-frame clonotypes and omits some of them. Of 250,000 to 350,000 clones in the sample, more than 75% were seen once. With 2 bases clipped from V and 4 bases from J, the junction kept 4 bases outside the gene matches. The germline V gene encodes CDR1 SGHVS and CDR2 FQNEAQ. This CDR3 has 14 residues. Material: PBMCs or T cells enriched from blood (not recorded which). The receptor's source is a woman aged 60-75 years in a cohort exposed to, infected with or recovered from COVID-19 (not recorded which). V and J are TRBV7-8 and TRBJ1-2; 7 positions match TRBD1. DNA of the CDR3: TGTGCCAGCAGCTTATCGACAGGGACCTATGGCTACACCTTC. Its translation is CASSLSTGTYGYTF.